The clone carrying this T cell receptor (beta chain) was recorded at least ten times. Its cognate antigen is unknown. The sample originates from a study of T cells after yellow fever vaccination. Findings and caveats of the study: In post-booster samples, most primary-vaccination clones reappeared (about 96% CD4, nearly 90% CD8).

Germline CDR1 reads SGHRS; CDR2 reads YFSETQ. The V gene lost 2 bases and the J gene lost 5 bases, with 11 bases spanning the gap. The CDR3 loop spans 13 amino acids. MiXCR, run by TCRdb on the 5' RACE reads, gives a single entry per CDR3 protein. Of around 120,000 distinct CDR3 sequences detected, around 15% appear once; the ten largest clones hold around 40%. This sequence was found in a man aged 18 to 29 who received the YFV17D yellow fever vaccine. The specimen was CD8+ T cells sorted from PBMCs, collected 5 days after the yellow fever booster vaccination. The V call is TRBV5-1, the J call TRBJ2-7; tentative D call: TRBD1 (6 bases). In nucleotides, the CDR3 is TGCGCCAGCAGCTTAACAGGGTTTAACGAGCAGTACTTC. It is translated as CASSLTGFNEQYF.